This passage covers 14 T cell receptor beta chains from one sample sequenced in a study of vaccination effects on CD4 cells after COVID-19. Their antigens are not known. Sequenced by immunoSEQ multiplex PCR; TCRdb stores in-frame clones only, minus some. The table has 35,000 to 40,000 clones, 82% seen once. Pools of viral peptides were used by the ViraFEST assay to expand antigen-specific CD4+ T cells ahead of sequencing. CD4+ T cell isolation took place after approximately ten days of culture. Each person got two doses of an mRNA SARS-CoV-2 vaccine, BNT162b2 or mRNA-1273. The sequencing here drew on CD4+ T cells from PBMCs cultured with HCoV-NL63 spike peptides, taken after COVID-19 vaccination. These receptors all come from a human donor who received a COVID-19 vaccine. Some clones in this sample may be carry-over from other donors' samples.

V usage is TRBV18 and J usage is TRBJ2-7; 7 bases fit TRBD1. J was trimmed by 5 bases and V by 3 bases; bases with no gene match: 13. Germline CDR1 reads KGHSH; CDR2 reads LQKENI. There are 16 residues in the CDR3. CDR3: CASSPQTNRGQNEQYV. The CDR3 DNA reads TGTGCCAGCTCACCCCAAACGAATAGGGGGCAAAACGAGCAGTACGTC.

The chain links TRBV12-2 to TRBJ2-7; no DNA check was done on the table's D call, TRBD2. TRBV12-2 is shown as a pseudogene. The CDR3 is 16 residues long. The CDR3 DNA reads TGTGCAAGTCGCTCCGCGGGACTAGCGGGCTCCTACGAGCAGTACGTC. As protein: CASRSAGLAGSYEQYV.

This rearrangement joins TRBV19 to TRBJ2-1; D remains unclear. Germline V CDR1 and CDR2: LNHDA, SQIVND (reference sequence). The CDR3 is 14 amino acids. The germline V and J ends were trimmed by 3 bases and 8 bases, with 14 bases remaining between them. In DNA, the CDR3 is TGTGCCAGTAGTATGGGATTCGGGCCCTATGAGCAGTTCTTC. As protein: CASSMGFGPYEQFF.

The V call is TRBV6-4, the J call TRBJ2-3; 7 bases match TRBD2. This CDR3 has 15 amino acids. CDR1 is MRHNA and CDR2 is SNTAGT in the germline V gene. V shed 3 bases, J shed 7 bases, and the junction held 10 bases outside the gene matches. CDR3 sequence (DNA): TGTGCCAGCAGTGAGTTACCTAGCGGAGACTATACGCAGTATTTT. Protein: CASSELPSGDYTQYF.

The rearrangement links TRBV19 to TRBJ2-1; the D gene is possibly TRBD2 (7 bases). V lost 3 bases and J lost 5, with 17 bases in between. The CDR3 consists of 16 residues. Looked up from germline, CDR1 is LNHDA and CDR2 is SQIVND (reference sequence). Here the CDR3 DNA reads TGTGCCAGTAGTATTAGGGGGGGGTGGACGGACAATGAGCAGTTCTTC. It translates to CASSIRGGWTDNEQFF.

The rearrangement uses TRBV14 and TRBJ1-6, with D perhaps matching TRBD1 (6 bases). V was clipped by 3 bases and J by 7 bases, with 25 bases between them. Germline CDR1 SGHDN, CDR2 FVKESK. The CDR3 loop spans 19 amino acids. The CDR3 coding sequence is TGTGCCAGCAGCCAGAGGGCACAGAAAGCGGGACATCAAAATTCACCCCTCCACTTT. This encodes CASSQRAQKAGHQNSPLHF.

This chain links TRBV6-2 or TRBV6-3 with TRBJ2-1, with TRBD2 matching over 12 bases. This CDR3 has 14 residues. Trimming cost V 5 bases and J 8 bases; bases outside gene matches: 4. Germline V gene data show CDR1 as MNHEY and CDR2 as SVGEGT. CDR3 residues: CASSLAGGPYEQFF. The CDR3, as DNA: TGTGCCAGCAGTCTAGCGGGGGGGCCCTATGAGCAGTTCTTC.

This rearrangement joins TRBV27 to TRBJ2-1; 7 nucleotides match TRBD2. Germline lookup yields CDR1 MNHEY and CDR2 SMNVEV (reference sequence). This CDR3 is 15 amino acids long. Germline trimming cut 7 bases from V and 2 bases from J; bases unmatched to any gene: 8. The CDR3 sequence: CASKDLGGTYNEQFF. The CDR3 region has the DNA TGTGCCAGCAAAGATCTGGGGGGGACCTACAATGAGCAGTTCTTC.

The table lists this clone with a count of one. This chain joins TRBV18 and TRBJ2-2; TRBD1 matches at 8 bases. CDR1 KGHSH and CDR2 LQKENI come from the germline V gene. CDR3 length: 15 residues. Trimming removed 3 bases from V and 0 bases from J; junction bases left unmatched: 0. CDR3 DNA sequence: TGTGCCAGCTCACCGGGACAGGCGAACACCGGGGAGCTGTTTTTT. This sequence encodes CASSPGQANTGELFF.

The CDR3 DNA reads as TGCGCCAGCAGTGAAAGCGGGGCCAAAAACATTCAGTACTTC. The encoded protein is CASSESGAKNIQYF. The rearrangement uses TRBV10-1 and TRBJ2-4; D may be TRBD2 (6 bases). The CDR3 runs 14 residues. V was cut by 3 bases and J by 1 base, with 7 bases left in between. In germline, CDR1 is WNHNN, CDR2 SYGVQD (reference sequence).

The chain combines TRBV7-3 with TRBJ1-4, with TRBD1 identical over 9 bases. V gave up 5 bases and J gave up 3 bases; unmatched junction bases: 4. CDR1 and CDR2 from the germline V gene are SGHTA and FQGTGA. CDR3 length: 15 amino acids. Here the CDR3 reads CASSVTGGANEKLFF. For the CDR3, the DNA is TGTGCCAGCAGCGTGACAGGGGGAGCTAATGAAAAACTGTTTTTT.

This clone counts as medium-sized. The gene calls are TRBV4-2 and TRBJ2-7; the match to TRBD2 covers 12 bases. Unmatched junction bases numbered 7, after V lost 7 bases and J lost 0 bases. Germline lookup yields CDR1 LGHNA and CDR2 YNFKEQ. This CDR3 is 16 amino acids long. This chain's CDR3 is CASTQTSGGNSYEQYV. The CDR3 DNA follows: TGTGCCAGCACTCAAACTAGCGGGGGGAACTCCTACGAGCAGTACGTC.

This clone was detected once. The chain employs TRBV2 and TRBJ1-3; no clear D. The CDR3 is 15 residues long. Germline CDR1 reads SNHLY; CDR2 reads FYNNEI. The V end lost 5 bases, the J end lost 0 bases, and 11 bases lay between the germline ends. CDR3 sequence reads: CASSPEQISGNTIYF. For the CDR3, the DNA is TGTGCCAGCAGTCCTGAGCAGATCTCTGGAAACACCATATATTTT.

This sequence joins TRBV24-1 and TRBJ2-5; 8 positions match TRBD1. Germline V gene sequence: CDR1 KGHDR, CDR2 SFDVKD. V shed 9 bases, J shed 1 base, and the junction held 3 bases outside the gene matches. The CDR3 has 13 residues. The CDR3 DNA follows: TGTGCCACCGGACAGGGCGGCCAAGAGACCCAGTACTTC. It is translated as CATGQGGQETQYF.